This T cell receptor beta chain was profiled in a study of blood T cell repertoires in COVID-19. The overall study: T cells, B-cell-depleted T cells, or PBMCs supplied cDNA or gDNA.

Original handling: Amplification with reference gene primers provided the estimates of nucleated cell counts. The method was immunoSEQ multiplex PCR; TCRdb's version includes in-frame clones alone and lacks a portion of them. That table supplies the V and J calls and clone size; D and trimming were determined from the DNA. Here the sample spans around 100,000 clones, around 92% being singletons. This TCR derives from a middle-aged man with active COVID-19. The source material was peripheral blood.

The CDR3 loop reads CASASGGAGDDEQYF. The DNA for the CDR3 is TGTGCCAGCGCCTCGGGGGGAGCGGGAGACGACGAGCAGTACTTC. The chain employs TRBV6-5 and TRBJ2-7; the match to TRBD2 covers 8 bases. Trimming took 8 bases from V and 5 from J; bases not matched to a gene: 14. In germline, CDR1 is MNHEY, CDR2 SVGAGI. The CDR3 spans 15 residues.